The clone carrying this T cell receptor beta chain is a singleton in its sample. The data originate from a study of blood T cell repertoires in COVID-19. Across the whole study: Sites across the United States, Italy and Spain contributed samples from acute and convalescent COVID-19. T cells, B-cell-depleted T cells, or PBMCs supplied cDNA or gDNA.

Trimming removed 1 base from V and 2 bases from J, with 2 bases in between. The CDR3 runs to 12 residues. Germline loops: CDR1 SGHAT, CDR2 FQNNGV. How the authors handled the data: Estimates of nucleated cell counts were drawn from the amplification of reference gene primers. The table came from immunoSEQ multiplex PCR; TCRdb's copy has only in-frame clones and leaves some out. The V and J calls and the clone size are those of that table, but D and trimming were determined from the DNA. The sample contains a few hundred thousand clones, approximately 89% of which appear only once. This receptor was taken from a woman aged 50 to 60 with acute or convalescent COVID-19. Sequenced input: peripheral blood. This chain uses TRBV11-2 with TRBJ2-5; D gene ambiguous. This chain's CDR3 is CASSLAQETQYF. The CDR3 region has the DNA TGTGCCAGCAGCTTAGCTCAAGAGACCCAGTACTTC.